This T cell receptor beta chain was obtained from a study of radiation and T cells in renal cell carcinoma. At the level of the study: Nephrectomy followed 15 Gy stereotactic body radiation by 4 weeks. Whole-study results and caveats: Baseline intratumoral clonotype presence is unknown without pretreatment biopsies. In blood, top tumor clones expanded by 2 weeks, shrinking by 4.

This clone came up a few times. Its target is not known. The time point here: baseline pretreatment blood. The sample's treatment: 15 Gy SBRT to primary tumor, nephrectomy 4 weeks later. Serial blood draws occurred at baseline and 2 and 4 weeks post-SBRT. V lost 0 bases, J lost 0 bases, and 13 bases lay in between. CDR3 length: 17 amino acids. Looked up from germline, CDR1 is SGHKS and CDR2 is YYEKEE (reference sequence). Profiling relied on immunoSEQ multiplex PCR, and the TCRdb table lists in-frame clones only, not all of them. Here the sample spans about 140,000 clones, less than 90% being singletons.

The clonotype originates from a woman between 45 and 65 years old with renal cell carcinoma. The chain is built from TRBV5-5 and TRBJ1-5; D is ambiguous. Specimen: blood, collected from a patient whose treatment included radiotherapy and nephrectomy. CDR3: CASSLVGEGYSNQPQHF. The CDR3 DNA follows: TGTGCCAGCAGCTTGGTGGGCGAGGGCTATAGCAATCAGCCCCAGCATTTT.